This is a list of T cell receptor beta chains from one sample in a study of cytotoxic CD8 clonotypes in ibrutinib-treated CLL. This table comes from immunoSEQ multiplex PCR, and its TCRdb copy is limited to in-frame clones, with some not included. The profile covers tens of thousands of clones, with approximately 82% appearing a single time and 20% taken by the ten largest. This sample comprised PBMCs, obtained after 24 months of ibrutinib treatment. The source of these receptors is a human donor with chronic lymphocytic leukemia. Each CDR3 is given with its conserved first and last residue. Fields, in order: D gene, CDR3 length, V gene, clone size, J gene, CDR3 protein, CDR3 DNA. The D gene is left open where the match is weak. For some rows the clone size is stated as once, few or many, or as a class when expanded; others skip it.

D: .
length: 14
V: TRBV5-1
size: .
J: TRBJ1-5
CDR3: CASSPGAGEGPQHF
DNA: TGCGCCAGCAGCCCGGGGGCTGGCGAGGGGCCCCAGCATTTT

D: TRBD2
length: 15
V: TRBV28
size: .
J: TRBJ2-7
CDR3: CASSPGTSGSSEQYF
DNA: TGTGCCAGCAGTCCGGGGACTAGCGGGAGTTCCGAGCAGTACTTC

D: .
length: 14
V: TRBV5-1
size: .
J: TRBJ1-5
CDR3: CASSPGTGQMPQHF
DNA: TGCGCCAGCAGCCCCGGGACCGGGCAGATGCCCCAGCATTTT

D: .
length: 14
V: TRBV19
size: .
J: TRBJ2-3
CDR3: CASSLTGAGDTQYF
DNA: TGTGCCAGTAGCTTGACAGGTGCAGGGGATACGCAGTATTTT

D: .
length: 15
V: TRBV9
size: .
J: TRBJ2-6
CDR3: CASSGQGIGANVLTF
DNA: TGTGCCAGCAGCGGTCAGGGTATCGGGGCCAACGTCCTGACTTTC

D: TRBD2
length: 17
V: TRBV11-2
size: .
J: TRBJ2-7
CDR3: CASSLGLLAASSYEQYF
DNA: TGTGCCAGCAGCTTAGGCCTACTAGCGGCAAGCTCCTACGAGCAGTACTTC

D: TRBD1
length: 15
V: TRBV19
size: once
J: TRBJ1-5
CDR3: CASSMRRGGREPQHF
DNA: TGTGCCAGTAGTATGAGACGAGGGGGCAGAGAGCCCCAGCATTTT

D: .
length: 15
V: TRBV9
size: .
J: TRBJ2-6
CDR3: CASSPHRAGANVLTF
DNA: TGTGCCAGCAGCCCCCACAGGGCTGGGGCCAACGTCCTGACTTTC

D: .
length: 14
V: TRBV19
size: few
J: TRBJ1-1
CDR3: CASSIDDLNTEAFF
DNA: TGTGCCAGTAGTATAGATGATTTGAACACTGAAGCTTTCTTT

D: TRBD1
length: 15
V: TRBV18
size: .
J: TRBJ1-1
CDR3: CASSPSRDRNTEAFF
DNA: TGTGCCAGCTCACCAAGTAGGGACAGGAACACTGAAGCTTTCTTT

D: .
length: 11
V: TRBV19
size: .
J: TRBJ1-4
CDR3: CASSTGRKLFF
DNA: TGTGCCAGTAGTACAGGGAGAAAACTGTTTTTT

D: TRBD2
length: 14
V: TRBV5-1
size: .
J: TRBJ2-1
CDR3: CASSLGTSGDEQFF
DNA: TGCGCCAGCAGCCTCGGGACTAGCGGAGATGAGCAGTTCTTC

D: .
length: 14
V: TRBV18
size: .
J: TRBJ1-2
CDR3: CASSPTASGDGYTF
DNA: TGTGCCAGCTCACCCACCGCCTCGGGGGATGGCTACACCTTC

D: .
length: 13
V: TRBV9
size: .
J: TRBJ1-2
CDR3: CASSAGPAGGYTF
DNA: TGTGCCAGCAGCGCGGGGCCGGCCGGGGGCTACACCTTC

D: .
length: 11
V: TRBV29-1
size: .
J: TRBJ1-3
CDR3: CSVENRNTIYF
DNA: TGCAGCGTTGAAAATAGAAACACCATATATTTT

D: TRBD2
length: 15
V: TRBV7-8
size: .
J: TRBJ2-5
CDR3: CASSLALAGVETQYF
DNA: TGTGCCAGCAGCTTAGCGCTTGCGGGAGTGGAGACCCAGTACTTC

D: TRBD2
length: 15
V: TRBV19
size: .
J: TRBJ2-5
CDR3: CASSIDSGRGETQYF
DNA: TGTGCCAGTAGTATCGATAGCGGGAGAGGGGAGACCCAGTACTTC

D: TRBD1
length: 16
V: TRBV19
size: .
J: TRBJ2-3
CDR3: CASSSLGPQGVDTQYF
DNA: TGTGCCAGTAGTTCCCTGGGACCCCAGGGGGTAGATACGCAGTATTTT

D: TRBD1
length: 13
V: TRBV5-4
size: .
J: TRBJ2-4
CDR3: CASSSTGVGIQYF
DNA: TGTGCCAGCAGCTCTACAGGGGTGGGCATTCAGTACTTC

D: .
length: 16
V: TRBV6-5
size: .
J: TRBJ2-6
CDR3: CASSYSTASGANVLTF
DNA: TGTGCCAGCAGTTACTCGACTGCGAGTGGGGCCAACGTCCTGACTTTC

D: TRBD1
length: 15
V: TRBV6-1
size: .
J: TRBJ2-2
CDR3: CASRLQGRNTGELFF
DNA: TGTGCCAGCAGATTACAGGGGAGGAACACCGGGGAGCTGTTTTTT

D: TRBD1
length: 13
V: TRBV2
size: .
J: TRBJ1-1
CDR3: CASRGQGNTEAFF
DNA: TGTGCCAGCAGAGGACAGGGGAACACTGAAGCTTTCTTT